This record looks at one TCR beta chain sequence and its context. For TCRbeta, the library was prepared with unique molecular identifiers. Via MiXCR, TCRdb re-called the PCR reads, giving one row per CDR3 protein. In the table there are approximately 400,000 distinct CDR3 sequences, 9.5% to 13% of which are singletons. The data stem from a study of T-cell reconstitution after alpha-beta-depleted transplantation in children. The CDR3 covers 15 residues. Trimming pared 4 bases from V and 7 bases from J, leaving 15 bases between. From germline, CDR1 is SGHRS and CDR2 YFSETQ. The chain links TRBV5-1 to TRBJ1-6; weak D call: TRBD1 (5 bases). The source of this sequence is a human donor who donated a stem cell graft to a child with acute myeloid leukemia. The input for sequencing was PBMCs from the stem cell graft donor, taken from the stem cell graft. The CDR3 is CASSGSGLSNSPLHF. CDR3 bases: TGCGCCAGCAGCGGCTCGGGACTTTCGAATTCACCCCTCCACTTT.